A selection of T cell receptor beta chains follows, all from one sample in a study of OX40 agonist ivuxolimab in advanced cancers. TCRdb's copy holds only in-frame clones and misses some; the assay was immunoSEQ multiplex PCR. Of roughly 76,000 clones in the sample, roughly nine tenths were seen once. Sequenced here: CD4+ or CD8+ T cells sorted from blood, sampled in a trial of the OX40 agonist ivuxolimab. The receptors were sampled from an adult with an advanced solid tumor such as melanoma, head and neck, liver or kidney cancer. The CDR3 runs from the conserved cysteine through the conserved F or W. D genes are given only for firm matches. Rows may omit the clone size; those that give it use once, few, many or a size class.

D gene	V gene	J gene	clone size	CDR3 DNA	CDR3 protein
.	TRBV28	TRBJ1-5	.	TGTGCCAGCGATGATTTATTGCCCAATCAGCCCCAGCATTTT	CASDDLLPNQPQHF
.	TRBV6-6	TRBJ2-2	.	TGTGCCAGCAGTTACTTGGGGACACGGAACACCGGGGAGCTGTTTTTT	CASSYLGTRNTGELFF
TRBD1	TRBV28	TRBJ1-3	.	TGTGCCAGCAGTTTCACCGGGACAGGGCCCGGAAACACCATATATTTT	CASSFTGTGPGNTIYF
.	TRBV23-1	TRBJ1-2	.	TGCGCCAGCAGTCAATCGTCGCGGGAAAACTATGGCTACACCTTC	CASSQSSRENYGYTF
.	TRBV7-2	TRBJ2-5	few	TGTGCCAGCAGCTTCCGAGAGACCCAGTACTTC	CASSFRETQYF
.	TRBV6-5	TRBJ1-4	.	TGTGCCAGCAGCCATATCGATACCAATGAAAAACTGTTTTTT	CASSHIDTNEKLFF
TRBD1	TRBV7-9	TRBJ1-1	.	TGTGCCAGCAGCTTGAGGGGGCCTGAAGCTTTCTTT	CASSLRGPEAFF
TRBD2	TRBV27	TRBJ2-7	.	TGTGCCAGCAGGCCCCAGGGGACTAGTACTAAGGAGCAGTACTTC	CASRPQGTSTKEQYF
TRBD1	TRBV5-6	TRBJ2-7	.	TGTGCCAGCAGCGGGAAGACAGGGTGGTGGTACGAGCAGTACTTC	CASSGKTGWWYEQYF
.	TRBV27	TRBJ2-7	.	TGTGCCAGCAGTGCGGGGACCTACGAGCAGTACTTC	CASSAGTYEQYF
TRBD1	TRBV27	TRBJ1-2	.	TGTGCCAGCAATCCATCCAGGGGGCGAGGCTATGGCTACACCTTC	CASNPSRGRGYGYTF
.	TRBV28	TRBJ2-5	.	TGTGCCAGCAGTTTGTCCCCTCGGGAGACCCAGTACTTC	CASSLSPRETQYF
.	TRBV7-3	TRBJ2-3	.	TGTGCCAGCAGCTTTGGGGTTGGTACAGATACGCAGTATTTT	CASSFGVGTDTQYF
TRBD2	TRBV5-1	TRBJ2-3	.	TGCGCCAGCAGCGTCAGCGGGAGCACGGAGACGCAGTATTTT	CASSVSGSTETQYF
.	TRBV29-1	TRBJ2-5	.	TGCAGCGTGGGACTGCAAGAGACCCAGTACTTC	CSVGLQETQYF
.	TRBV28	TRBJ1-5	.	TGTGCCAGCAGTCCTACGACACTCCTGGGTCAGCCCCAGCATTTT	CASSPTTLLGQPQHF
.	TRBV15	TRBJ2-2	.	TGTGCCACCAGCAGCCCTAGCAGGGTGAACACCGGGGAGCTGTTTTTT	CATSSPSRVNTGELFF
.	TRBV6-5	TRBJ1-1	.	TGTGCCAGCAGTTTCGACACTGAAGCTTTCTTT	CASSFDTEAFF
.	TRBV21-1	TRBJ2-7	.	TGTGCCAGCAGCAAGGGGGACAGGTCCGGTTACGAGCAGTACTTC	CASSKGDRSGYEQYF
TRBD1	TRBV19	TRBJ1-2	few	TGTGCCAGTACAACCGGGACAGCCAACTATGGCTACACCTTC	CASTTGTANYGYTF
TRBD2	TRBV4-1	TRBJ2-7	once	TGCGCCAGCAGCCAAATTAACATGGGACTAGCGGGTGAGCAGTACTTC	CASSQINMGLAGEQYF
TRBD2	TRBV5-1	TRBJ2-1	.	TGCGCCAGCAGCCCGGGAGGGGGCAATGAGCAGTTCTTC	CASSPGGGNEQFF
.	TRBV5-1	TRBJ2-3	few	TGCGCCAGCCGGTGGGGGTCCACAGATACGCAGTATTTT	CASRWGSTDTQYF
TRBD1	TRBV6-1	TRBJ1-1	.	TGTGCCAGCAGTGAACGACAGGGGGCTGTCACTGAAGCTTTCTTT	CASSERQGAVTEAFF
.	TRBV5-1	TRBJ1-5	once	TGCGCCAGCAGCTTAGGGGCGAATCAGCCCCAGCATTTT	CASSLGANQPQHF
.	TRBV5-1	TRBJ2-7	.	TGCGCCAGCAGCTTGGCCAGTCCGGGTTCCTACGAGCAGTACTTC	CASSLASPGSYEQYF
.	TRBV9	TRBJ1-1	.	TGTGCCAGCAGCGTAGATGAGTGGAACACTGAAGCTTTCTTT	CASSVDEWNTEAFF
.	TRBV9	TRBJ2-2	.	TGTGCCAGCAGGACAGTGGGGGAGCTGTTTTTT	CASRTVGELFF
.	TRBV18	TRBJ2-1	.	TGTGCCAGCTCACCACTGCCCCCTAGCTCCTACAATGAGCAGTTCTTC	CASSPLPPSSYNEQFF
.	TRBV19	TRBJ2-1	.	TGTGCCAGTACCGGGACGCTCAATGAGCAGTTCTTC	CASTGTLNEQFF
.	TRBV9	TRBJ1-5	.	TGTGCCAGTGGAAAGGACAGCTCAAGGCAGCCCCAGCATTTT	CASGKDSSRQPQHF
TRBD2	TRBV13	TRBJ2-3	.	TGTGCCAGCAGCTTAGCCGGGACTAGTGCAGATACGCAGTATTTT	CASSLAGTSADTQYF
TRBD1	TRBV7-9	TRBJ1-1	few	TGTGCCAGCAGCTTAGGAGTTACAGGGGGCGAAGCTTTCTTT	CASSLGVTGGEAFF